This paragraph covers one TCR beta chain sequence. As yet, its antigen is unknown. The germline V gene has CDR1 SGHVS and CDR2 FNYEAQ. The CDR3 extends over 14 amino acids. The ends lost 6 bases at V and 10 bases at J; junction bases unmatched: 9. This entry is derived from a study of blood T cells in healthy people across ages. Study-level results: Donor CMV status was unknown, possibly confounding expanded clonotype changes.

The authors ran a second PCR of about 6 to 11 cycles using a sample-barcoded 5' primer and a J-beta primer mix. TCRdb independently ran MiXCR on the 5' RACE reads; one entry per CDR3 protein. Found here are fewer than 600,000 distinct CDR3 sequences, 25% to 35% of them singletons; the top ten hold approximately 3.5%. This sample was shared with a second study, whose subject was T cells of mothers and their children. That work adds: RNA that had been extracted went wholly into cDNA synthesis, at roughly 1.5 ug per 15 ul.

Sequenced input: blood. The TCR originated in a boy aged 2 to 10 in good health. V usage is TRBV7-6 and J usage is TRBJ1-6; 7 bases fit TRBD1. This CDR3 is CASRSTGSSSPLHF. The DNA for the CDR3 is TGTGCCAGCAGGTCGACAGGGTCAAGCTCACCCCTCCACTTT.